This TCR beta chain is from a study of blood T cell repertoires in COVID-19. Study information: COVID-19 samples collected from the United States, Italy and Spain covered acute and convalescent phases. PBMCs, B-cell-depleted T cells, or T cells provided the cDNA or gDNA that made up the material.

Original processing methods: By means of reference gene primer amplification, nucleated cell counts were estimated. The repertoire was sequenced with immunoSEQ multiplex PCR; TCRdb's copy has only in-frame clones and lacks some. The V and J calls and clone size were taken over from that table, and D and trimming were inferred from the DNA. Counted here are roughly 100,000 clones, over 85% occurring once; the ten biggest clones make up under 20%. Germline loops: CDR1 SGHTA, CDR2 FQGTGA. The CDR3 consists of 17 residues. Unmatched junction bases numbered 12, after V lost 5 bases and J lost 4 bases. J is TRBJ2-5 and V is TRBV7-3; 11 nucleotides align to TRBD1. The sequencing input was peripheral blood. This clonotype was sampled from a woman of 80 years or more in a cohort sampled during active COVID-19. The CDR3 here is CASSPLPGTGGLETQYF. Here the CDR3 DNA reads TGTGCCAGCAGCCCCCTCCCCGGGACAGGGGGACTAGAGACCCAGTACTTC.